The 25 T cell receptor beta chains in this list originate from one sample, sequenced in a study of T cell responses to AZD1222 COVID-19 vaccine. Only in-frame clones appear in the TCRdb table, and some are missing; sequencing was by immunoSEQ multiplex PCR. The repertoire holds 200,000 or so clones, with 85% to 90% as singletons. The sample in question was peripheral blood, obtained on day 0 of AZD1222 vaccination. Receptor source: an adult in good health.

The chain couples TRBV7-3 to TRBJ2-2; TRBD1 might be the D (6 bases). V was trimmed by 5 bases and J by 4 bases, leaving 11 bases between them. From germline, CDR1 is SGHTA and CDR2 FQGTGA. The CDR3 is 14 amino acids. The CDR3: CASSHGQSTGELFF. CDR3 nucleotides: TGTGCCAGCAGCCATGGACAGAGCACCGGGGAGCTGTTTTTT.

The chain employs TRBV6-2 or TRBV6-3 and TRBJ2-1; 9 bases match TRBD2. The CDR3 is 14 amino acids. V gave up 2 bases and J gave up 8 bases; unmatched junction bases: 4. In germline, CDR1 is MNHEY, CDR2 SVGEGT. In DNA, the CDR3 is TGTGCCAGCAGTTACCCCAGGACTAGCGATGAGCAGTTCTTC. It translates to CASSYPRTSDEQFF.

The chain has TRBV5-1 and TRBJ2-5; D perhaps matches TRBD2 (6 bases). CDR1 is SGHRS and CDR2 is YFSETQ in the germline V gene. Trimming left V 1 base short and J 2 bases short, with 15 bases between. The CDR3 has 16 amino acids. The CDR3 sequence: CASSLPLTGDQETQYF. In DNA, the CDR3 is TGCGCCAGCAGCTTGCCACTCACGGGGGATCAAGAGACCCAGTACTTC.

The gene calls are TRBV2 and TRBJ2-5; D is possibly TRBD1 (5 bases). The CDR3 length is 14 residues. Between the trimmed V and J ends, which lost 6 bases and 4 bases, there was a span of 15 bases. Germline V lookup: CDR1 SNHLY, CDR2 FYNNEI. The CDR3 sequence is CASSLDRRAETQYF. The CDR3 DNA reads as TGTGCCAGCAGCCTTGACAGAAGGGCAGAGACCCAGTACTTC.

The chain is built from TRBV29-1 and TRBJ2-1; 9 bases map to TRBD1. V trimming: 6 bases; J trimming: 9 bases; junction bases outside the gene matches: 15. Germline V gene sequence: CDR1 SQVTM, CDR2 ANQGSEA. This CDR3 has 15 amino acids. CDR3 loop: CSVRSGTGLVSEQFF. CDR3 nucleotides: TGCAGCGTCCGCTCCGGGACAGGGCTCGTTAGTGAGCAGTTCTTC.

The chain carries TRBV14 and TRBJ2-2; possibly TRBD1 for D (6 bases). CDR3 length: 19 residues. Germline-derived CDR1 and CDR2 are SGHDN and FVKESK. V lost 1 base and J lost 6, with 24 bases in between. The CDR3 here is CASSQAYSDRTGWPGELFF. The CDR3 DNA follows: TGTGCCAGCAGCCAAGCTTACTCGGACCGAACAGGGTGGCCCGGGGAGCTGTTTTTT.

The V gene is TRBV9, the J gene TRBJ1-6; D uncertain. V was pared by 3 bases and J by 7 bases, with 14 bases between. CDR1 SGDLS and CDR2 YYNGEE come from the germline V gene. CDR3 length equals 15 residues. DNA for the CDR3: TGTGCCAGCAGCGCCACGGACGGTGGGAATTCACCCCTCCACTTT. Its translation is CASSATDGGNSPLHF.

The rearrangement links TRBV2 to TRBJ2-5; possibly TRBD2 for D (6 bases). CDR1 and CDR2 from the germline V gene are SNHLY and FYNNEI. The CDR3 is 15 amino acids. Deletions cut 8 bases from V and 5 bases from J, with 21 bases between. CDR3 in DNA: TGTGCCAGCCTCAAAGCCCGGGACTTTTCCGAGACCCAGTACTTC. Its protein is CASLKARDFSETQYF.

This chain links TRBV11-1 with TRBJ2-7; D unclear. Trimming removed 3 bases at V and 4 bases at J, with 13 bases between. This CDR3 has 14 amino acids. Germline CDR1 reads SGHAT; CDR2 reads FQDESV (reference sequence). The CDR3 nucleotides read TGTGCCAGCAGCTTCTCAGAGATTACGTACGAGCAGTACTTC. Translated, it gives CASSFSEITYEQYF.

The CDR3 nucleotides are TGCGCCAGCAGCAATATTGGGGGCAAAGAGACCCAGTACTTC. It yields the protein CASSNIGGKETQYF. The chain links TRBV5-1 to TRBJ2-5; D is perhaps TRBD1 (6 bases). This CDR3 is 14 amino acids long. Trimming removed 4 bases at V and 3 bases at J, with 13 bases between. The germline V gene has CDR1 SGHRS and CDR2 YFSETQ. The variable domain in full, completed from reference TRBV5-1 and TRBJ2-5, reads KAGVTQTPRYLIKTRGQQVTLSCSPISGHRSVSWYQQTPGQGLQFLFEYFSETQRNKGNFPGRFSGRQFSNSRSEMNVSTLELGDSALYLCASSNIGGKETQYFGPGTRLLVL.

V is TRBV7-9 and J is TRBJ2-3; maybe TRBD1 (5 bases). CDR1 and CDR2 (germline): SEHNR, FQNEAQ (reference sequence). Trimming shortened V by 5 bases and J by 5 bases, and 20 bases separated the two germline ends. CDR3 length: 16 amino acids. The CDR3 DNA sequence: TGTGCCAGCAGCCCATCCGGACACCTCCTCGGAGATACGCAGTATTTT. Translating gives CASSPSGHLLGDTQYF. Full variable domain (rest looked up from reference TRBV7-9 and TRBJ2-3): DTGVSQNPRHKITKRGQNVTFRCDPISEHNRLYWYRQTLGQGPEFLTYFQNEAQLEKSRLLSDRFSAERPKGSFSTLEIQRTEQGDSAMYLCASSPSGHLLGDTQYFGPGTRLTVL.

This chain joins TRBV28 and TRBJ1-4, with unresolved D. This CDR3 is 11 amino acids long. Trimming stripped 6 bases from V and 5 bases from J, with 4 bases between. Per the germline V gene, CDR1 is MDHEN and CDR2 is SYDVKM. The CDR3 bases are TGTGCCAGCAGGCTGAATGAAAAACTGTTTTTT. Protein sequence: CASRLNEKLFF.

V is TRBV13 and J is TRBJ2-7, with a possible D match to TRBD2 (6 bases). Between the trimmed V and J ends, which lost 5 bases and 8 bases, there was a span of 25 bases. Germline lookup yields CDR1 PRHDT and CDR2 FYEKMQ (reference sequence). CDR3 length equals 16 residues. CDR3 nucleotide sequence: TGTGCCAGCAGCCTCGGAGGGACGGCTCCAGGGTATCAGCAGTACTTC. Its protein product is CASSLGGTAPGYQQYF.

This clone appeared a single time. Germline is not matched at one junction end, which may reflect a read error. The rearrangement uses TRBV3-1 (or the pseudogene TRBV3-2) and TRBJ2-7, with 10 bases identical to TRBD1. CDR1 and CDR2 from the germline V gene are LGHDT and YNNKEL (reference sequence). The CDR3 contains 14 residues. The CDR3 region has the DNA TGTGCCAGCAGTCAAGACAGGGGGCAGCGGGAGCAGTACTTC. Its translation: CASSQDRGQREQYF.

The CDR3 bases are TGTGCCAGCAGCGCTTCCTACAATGAGCAGTTCTTC. Translated: CASSASYNEQFF. The V call is TRBV4-2, the J call TRBJ2-1; no definite D call. The CDR3 consists of 12 residues. In germline, CDR1 is LGHNA, CDR2 YNFKEQ. The V end was cut by 5 bases, the J end by 1 base, with 3 bases between.

This chain uses TRBV3-1 (or the pseudogene TRBV3-2) with TRBJ1-6, with D possibly being TRBD1 (5 bases). This CDR3 spans 19 amino acids. V shed 3 bases and J shed 10 bases, with 28 bases lying between them. Germline-derived CDR1 and CDR2 are LGHDT and YNNKEL (reference sequence). CDR3 sequence reads: CASSQSGRLGQGYASPLHF. Here the CDR3 DNA reads TGTGCCAGCAGCCAGTCGGGTAGGCTGGGCCAGGGTTATGCCTCACCCCTCCACTTT.

V usage is TRBV28 and J usage is TRBJ1-6, with TRBD1 as a possible D gene (5 bases). Per germline, CDR1 MDHEN and CDR2 SYDVKM. V lost 5 bases and J lost 7, with 21 bases in between. The CDR3 spans 17 residues. CDR3 DNA sequence: TGTGCCAGCAGTCCGCTTACGTCTCGGGGGTTAAATTCACCCCTCCACTTT. Its protein is CASSPLTSRGLNSPLHF.

J is TRBJ2-1 and V is TRBV13; 9 nucleotides match TRBD2. Germline V lookup: CDR1 PRHDT, CDR2 FYEKMQ (reference sequence). The CDR3 is 16 amino acids. Trimming at V came to 5 bases and at J to 6 bases, leaving 11 bases not matched to a gene. The CDR3 loop reads CASSTSAGGPINEQFF. CDR3 bases: TGTGCCAGCAGCACTTCGGCGGGGGGGCCTATCAATGAGCAGTTCTTC.

In DNA form, the CDR3 reads TGTGCTAGTGGTCCCCGGTTCGAACCAAAAAATTCACCCCTCCACTTT. It translates to CASGPRFEPKNSPLHF. This sequence joins TRBV12-5 and TRBJ1-6; D is unclear. The CDR3 is 16 residues long. In germline, CDR1 is LGHNT, CDR2 FRNRAP. The V gene lost 5 bases and the J gene lost 7 bases, with 18 bases spanning the gap.

The chain couples TRBV3-1 (or the pseudogene TRBV3-2) to TRBJ2-3, with D maybe TRBD2 (5 bases). Between the trimmed V and J ends, which lost 3 bases and 4 bases, there was a span of 11 bases. The CDR3 is 14 amino acids. The V gene's germline CDR1 is LGHDT and CDR2 YNNKEL (reference sequence). The CDR3 nucleotides are TGTGCCAGCAGCCACAGGAGGCAGGCAGATACGCAGTATTTT. Protein product: CASSHRRQADTQYF.

The rearrangement links TRBV5-8 to TRBJ2-2, with D uncertain. The CDR3 spans 16 residues. Germline V gives CDR1 SGHTS, CDR2 YDEGEE. Trimming stripped 4 bases from V and 1 base from J, with 14 bases between. CDR3 in amino acids: CASSRIYLQNTGELFF. The DNA of the CDR3 is TGTGCCAGCAGCCGTATCTACTTACAGAACACCGGGGAGCTGTTTTTT.

The chain uses TRBV6-2 or TRBV6-3 and TRBJ1-1; weak D call: TRBD1 (5 bases). The V gene's germline CDR1 is MNHEY and CDR2 SVGEGT. The CDR3 is 16 amino acids. The V and J ends lost 2 bases and 0 bases respectively, with 13 bases between them. CDR3 DNA sequence: TGTGCCAGCAGTTACGGGGGGTCGGGGATGAACACTGAAGCTTTCTTT. It yields the protein CASSYGGSGMNTEAFF.

This clone was counted only a few times. The chain has TRBV29-1 and TRBJ1-2; D possibly corresponds to TRBD1 (5 bases). This CDR3 region has 14 residues. CDR1 and CDR2 (germline): SQVTM, ANQGSEA. Trimming took 4 bases from V and 0 from J, leaving 12 bases between them. CDR3 sequence reads: CSVGTGTANYGYTF. In DNA, the CDR3 is TGCAGCGTTGGCACCGGGACCGCTAACTATGGCTACACCTTC.

The chain joins TRBV18 to TRBJ2-7; D unresolved. In germline, CDR1 is KGHSH, CDR2 LQKENI. This CDR3 has 13 amino acids. Deletions cut 4 bases from V and 1 base from J, with 8 bases between. The CDR3 here is CASSLLKSYEQYF. Here the CDR3 DNA reads TGTGCCAGCTCACTCCTAAAGTCCTACGAGCAGTACTTC.

CDR3 DNA: TGTGCCTGGAGTGTAATAGCGGCTAGCACAGATACGCAGTATTTT. This gives the protein CAWSVIAASTDTQYF. The chain is built from TRBV30 and TRBJ2-3, with a possible D match to TRBD2 (6 bases). Trimming left V 0 bases short and J 0 bases short, with 10 bases between. CDR1 is GTSNPN, CDR2 SVGIG, per germline (reference sequence). The CDR3 covers 15 residues.